The entry below describes one T cell receptor (beta chain). It has no known antigen specificity. Base qualities are not at hand, and no much larger clone is one base apart. The record originates from a study of shared clonotypes between healthy human individuals (TCRdb year 2020). Looking at the study overall: A few men and a couple of women, aged 18 to 49 years, made up the cohort. For each donor, CD4 naive and CD4 memory were each run on three plates, CD8 naive on two plates, and CD8 memory on one plate. Each donor's leukapheresis produced roughly between roughly 0.85 and 9.5 billion PBMCs. To estimate repertoire size and how much clonotype sharing occurs between individuals, the study deeply sequenced the blood TCR repertoires of five healthy adults. To increase sequencing depth and limit assay-specific biases, TCR repertoire library preparation and sequencing were carried out by different laboratories using diverse techniques. The investigation overall reported the following: Sharing across several donors was observed for approximately 5% of naive CD4, over 3% of naive CD8, 2.3% of memory CD4, and roughly 0.43% of memory CD8 clonotypes. Estimated clonotype richness was generally larger for naive than for memory subsets. Pairwise subsampling indicated that sequencing depth was expected to affect the degree of clonotype sharing among donors. Clonotypes shared by all four sorted-subset donors showed higher generation probabilities than non-shared clonotypes. Sampling was restricted to blood, and TCR repertoires in tissues likely differ from the TCR repertoires found in blood. Because the study included only a small number of donors, the genetic and exposure-history diversity represented was limited. Even with the large sequencing depth, rarefaction of the sorted-subset datasets indicated that sequencing was incomplete.

Using the deep immunoSEQ assay, multiplex PCR amplified TCR CDR3 regions from genomic DNA. For each cell subset, the extracted genomic DNA was distributed evenly across all wells of several immunoSEQ 96-well plates, and each plate served as one replicate. For sorted subsets, each replicate PCR was loaded with around 220 ng genomic DNA, equivalent to about 33,000 T cell genomes. Purified libraries were quantified with a Qubit 3.0 fluorometer, sized on a Bioanalyzer 2100, and re-quantified with the KAPA Library Quantification kit. Each immunoSEQ 96-well plate was sequenced on its own single-read 150-cycle Illumina NextSeq 550 flow cell. Concerning the study's data processing: Because the immunoSEQ output held only junctional sequences and lacked quality scores, the filtering could not match the filtering applied to full-length reads. Sequences were annotated with PyIR, a Python wrapper for IgBLAST v1.9, using IMGT germline references to assign V/J genes and CDR3. Any read was removed if the V/J assignment was weak (E-value above 1e-6), the CDR3 was missing, or the read contained stop codons, out-of-frame junctions, or ambiguous translated residues. V3J clonotypes were defined as sequences sharing the same inferred V gene, J gene, and CDR3 amino acid sequence. To compute the percentage overlap between repertoires, the number of shared unique clonotypes was divided by the size of the smaller repertoire. Richness of each repertoire was evaluated using RTK rarefaction, the Chao1 estimator, and Recon v2.1 estimates of unobserved clonotypes. Generation probabilities were computed with OLGA for all TCRbeta clonotypes obtained by the gDNA method from several donors. TCRdb retrieved this table from immuneACCESS and kept in-frame rearrangements only. Not all clones are present; in checked studies, unresolved V genes account for under half, and no reason is known for the remainder. Clonal size and the V and J genes are those of that table, whereas D and trimming came from the DNA. In all, the sample holds 200,000 to 250,000 clones, and approximately 70% of those were seen once. The top ten constitute approximately 10% of the sample.

Healthy HIV-negative adults with no recently reported acute infections or vaccinations were included as donors. Every donor was a Caucasian adult residing in Nashville, Tennessee, USA. Magnetic negative selection was used to enrich CD4+ T cells, after which naive cells were positively selected on CD45RA and the negative fraction became the memory subset. After blood collection by leukapheresis, PBMCs were isolated using Ficoll-Histopaque density gradient centrifugation and then cryopreserved in the vapor phase of liquid nitrogen. Purity and quantity of every magnetically sorted T cell population were checked by analytical flow cytometry. From each sorted fraction, genomic DNA was isolated and quantified by UV absorbance on a Nanodrop 2000c. CDR1 and CDR2 are read off the germline V gene as MDHEN and SYDVKM. The V and J ends are trimmed by 6 bases and 4 bases, leaving 21 bases between them. From the cysteine through the phenylalanine, the CDR3 covers 17 amino acids. CDR3 DNA is the only sequence kept; it has 51 bases, read in frame from the first base.

The TCR originated in a man aged 25-45 years in good health. The sample taken for sequencing was memory CD4+ T cells sorted from blood. This specimen's cell subset or site label, interpreted: CD45RA-negative fraction. The sequence links TRBV28 to TRBJ1-4, with no confident D gene call. The CDR3 amino acid sequence is: CASRSPATPEGNEKLFF. DNA sequence: TGTGCCAGCAGATCCCCCGCCACCCCCGAGGGTAATGAAAAACTGTTTTTT.